The clone carrying this T cell receptor (beta chain) was counted many times. This sample was included in a study of T-cell reconstitution after alpha-beta-depleted transplantation in children. The CDR3 runs to 13 residues. Trimming pared 6 bases from V and 9 bases from J, leaving 12 bases between. Germline V CDR1 and CDR2: MDHEN, SYDVKM. During its preparation, the TCRbeta library received unique molecular identifiers. TCRdb processed the PCR reads anew with MiXCR; each CDR3 protein has one entry. The sample carries some 300,000 distinct CDR3 sequences, 10% recorded once. The sample consisted of PBMCs, taken before TCRalphabeta/CD19-depleted stem cell transplant. The gene calls are TRBV28 and TRBJ1-6, with D perhaps TRBD1 (6 bases). This sequence was found in a boy under three years old with acute myeloid leukemia, due to receive a stem cell transplant. The chain's CDR3 is CASSPQGISPLHF. The CDR3 DNA follows: TGTGCCAGCAGCCCCCAGGGGATTTCACCCCTCCACTTT.